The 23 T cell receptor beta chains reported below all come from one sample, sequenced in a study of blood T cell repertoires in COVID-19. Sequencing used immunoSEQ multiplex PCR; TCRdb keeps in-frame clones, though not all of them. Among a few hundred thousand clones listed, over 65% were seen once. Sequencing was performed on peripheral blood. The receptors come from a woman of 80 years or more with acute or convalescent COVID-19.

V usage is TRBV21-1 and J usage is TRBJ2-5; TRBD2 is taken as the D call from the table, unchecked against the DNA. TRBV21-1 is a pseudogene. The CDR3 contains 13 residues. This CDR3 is CASSKEGRETQYF. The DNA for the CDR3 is TGTGCCAGCAGCAAAGAGGGGAGGGAGACCCAGTACTTC.

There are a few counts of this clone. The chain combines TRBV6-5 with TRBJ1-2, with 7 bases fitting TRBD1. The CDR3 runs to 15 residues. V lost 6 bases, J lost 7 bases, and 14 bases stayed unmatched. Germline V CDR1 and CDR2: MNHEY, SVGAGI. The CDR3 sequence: CASSYDLTGYGGYTF. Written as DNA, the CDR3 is TGTGCCAGCAGCTACGACCTGACAGGGTACGGTGGCTACACCTTC.

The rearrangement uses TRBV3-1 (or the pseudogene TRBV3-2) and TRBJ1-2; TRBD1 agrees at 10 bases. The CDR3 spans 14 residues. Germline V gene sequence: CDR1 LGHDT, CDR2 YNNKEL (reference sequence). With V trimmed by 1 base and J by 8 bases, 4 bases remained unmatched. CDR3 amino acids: CASSQGQGAVGYTF. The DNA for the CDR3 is TGTGCCAGCAGCCAAGGACAGGGGGCGGTCGGCTACACCTTC.

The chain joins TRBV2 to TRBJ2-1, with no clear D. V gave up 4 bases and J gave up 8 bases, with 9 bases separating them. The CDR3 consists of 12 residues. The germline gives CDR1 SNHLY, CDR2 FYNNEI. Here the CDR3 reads CASSGHGDEQFF. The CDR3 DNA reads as TGTGCCAGCAGTGGACATGGTGATGAGCAGTTCTTC.

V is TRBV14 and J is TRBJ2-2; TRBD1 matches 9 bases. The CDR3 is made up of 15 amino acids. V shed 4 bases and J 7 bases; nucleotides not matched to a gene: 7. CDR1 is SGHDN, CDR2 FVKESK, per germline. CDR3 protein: CASSRPGQGIGELFF. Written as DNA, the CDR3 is TGTGCCAGCAGCCGCCCGGGACAGGGTATCGGGGAGCTGTTTTTT.

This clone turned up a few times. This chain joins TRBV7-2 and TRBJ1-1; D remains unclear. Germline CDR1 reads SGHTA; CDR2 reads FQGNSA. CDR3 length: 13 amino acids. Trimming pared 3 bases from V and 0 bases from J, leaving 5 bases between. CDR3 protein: CASSLSLNTEAFF. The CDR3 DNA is TGTGCCAGCAGCTTGAGTCTGAACACTGAAGCTTTCTTT.

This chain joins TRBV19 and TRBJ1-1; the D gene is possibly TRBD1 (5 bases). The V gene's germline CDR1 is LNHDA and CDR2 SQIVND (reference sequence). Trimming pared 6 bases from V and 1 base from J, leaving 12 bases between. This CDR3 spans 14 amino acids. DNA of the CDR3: TGTGCCAGTAGCCTCGACAGAGAGAACACTGAAGCTTTCTTT. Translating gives CASSLDRENTEAFF.

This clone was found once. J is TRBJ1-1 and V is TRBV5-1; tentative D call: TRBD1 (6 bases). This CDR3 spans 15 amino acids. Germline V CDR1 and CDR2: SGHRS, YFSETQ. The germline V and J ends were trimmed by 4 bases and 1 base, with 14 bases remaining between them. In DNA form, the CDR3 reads TGCGCCAGCAGCATGCACAGGGAACCGAACACTGAAGCTTTCTTT. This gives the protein CASSMHREPNTEAFF.

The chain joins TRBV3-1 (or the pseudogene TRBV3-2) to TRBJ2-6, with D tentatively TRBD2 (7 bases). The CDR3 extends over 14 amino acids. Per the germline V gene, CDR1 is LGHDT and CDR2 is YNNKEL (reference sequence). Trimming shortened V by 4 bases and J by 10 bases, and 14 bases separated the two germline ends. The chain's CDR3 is CASSRKGGLNVLTF. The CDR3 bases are TGTGCCAGCAGCCGCAAGGGGGGGTTGAACGTCCTGACTTTC.

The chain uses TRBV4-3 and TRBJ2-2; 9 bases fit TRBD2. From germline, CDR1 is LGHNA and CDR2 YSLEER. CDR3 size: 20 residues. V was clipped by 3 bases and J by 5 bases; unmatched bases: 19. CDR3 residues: CASSQALGSGGPRATGELFF. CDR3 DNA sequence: TGCGCCAGCAGCCAGGCCTTAGGAAGCGGGGGGCCCCGGGCTACCGGGGAGCTGTTTTTT.

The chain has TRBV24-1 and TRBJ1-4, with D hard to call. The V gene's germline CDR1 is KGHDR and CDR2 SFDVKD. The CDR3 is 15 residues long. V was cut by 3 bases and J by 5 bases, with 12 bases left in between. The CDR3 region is CATSDSWAGNEKLFF. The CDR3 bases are TGTGCCACCAGTGATAGCTGGGCGGGAAATGAAAAACTGTTTTTT.

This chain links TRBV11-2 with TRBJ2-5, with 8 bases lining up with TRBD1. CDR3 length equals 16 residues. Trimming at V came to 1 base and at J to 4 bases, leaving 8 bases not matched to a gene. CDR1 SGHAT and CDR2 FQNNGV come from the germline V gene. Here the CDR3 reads CASSLVAGGFGETQYF. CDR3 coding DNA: TGTGCCAGCAGCTTAGTAGCAGGGGGCTTTGGAGAGACCCAGTACTTC. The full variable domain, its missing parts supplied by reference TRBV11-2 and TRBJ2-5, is EAGVAQSPRYKIIEKRQSVAFWCNPISGHATLYWYQQILGQGPKLLIQFQNNGVVDDSQLPKDRFSAERLKGVDSTLKIQPAKLEDSAVYLCASSLVAGGFGETQYFGPGTRLLVL.

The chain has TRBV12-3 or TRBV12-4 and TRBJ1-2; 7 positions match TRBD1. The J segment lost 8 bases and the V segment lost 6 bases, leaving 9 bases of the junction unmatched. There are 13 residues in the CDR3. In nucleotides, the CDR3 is TGTGCCAGCAGGCTGACAGGGTTCGGCGGCTACACCTTC. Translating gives CASRLTGFGGYTF.

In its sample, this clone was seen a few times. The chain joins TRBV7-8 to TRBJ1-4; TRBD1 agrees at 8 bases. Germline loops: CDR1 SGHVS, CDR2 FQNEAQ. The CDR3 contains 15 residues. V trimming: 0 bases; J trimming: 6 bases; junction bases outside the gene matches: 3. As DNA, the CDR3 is TGTGCCAGCAGCTTAGCGGCAGGGGGCTATGAAAAACTGTTTTTT. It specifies CASSLAAGGYEKLFF.

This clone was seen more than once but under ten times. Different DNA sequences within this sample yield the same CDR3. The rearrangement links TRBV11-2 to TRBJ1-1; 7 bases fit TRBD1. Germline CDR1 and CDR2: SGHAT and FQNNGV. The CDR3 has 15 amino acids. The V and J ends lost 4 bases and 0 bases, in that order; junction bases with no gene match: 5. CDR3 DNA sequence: TGTGCCAGCAGCTCCCGGACAGGTATGAACACTGAAGCTTTCTTT. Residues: CASSSRTGMNTEAFF.

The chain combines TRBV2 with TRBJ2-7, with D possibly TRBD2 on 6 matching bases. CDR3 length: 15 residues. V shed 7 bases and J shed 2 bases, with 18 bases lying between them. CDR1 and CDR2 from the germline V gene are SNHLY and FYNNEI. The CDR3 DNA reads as TGTGCCAGCAATTTGGGGGGTTCGAACGCCTACGAGCAGTACTTC. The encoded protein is CASNLGGSNAYEQYF.

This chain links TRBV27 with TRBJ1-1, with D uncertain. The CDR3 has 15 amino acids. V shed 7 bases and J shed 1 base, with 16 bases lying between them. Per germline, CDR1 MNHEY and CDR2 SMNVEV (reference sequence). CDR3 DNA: TGTGCCAGCACCCCCCTCGGCCGGGAGAACACTGAAGCTTTCTTT. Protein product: CASTPLGRENTEAFF.

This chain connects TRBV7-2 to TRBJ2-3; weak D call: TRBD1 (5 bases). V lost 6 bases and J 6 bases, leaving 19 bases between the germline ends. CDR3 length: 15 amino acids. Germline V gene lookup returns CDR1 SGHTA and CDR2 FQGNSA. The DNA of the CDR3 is TGTGCCAGCAGGCCAGGGTCAACCACGGTGGATACGCAGTATTTT. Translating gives CASRPGSTTVDTQYF. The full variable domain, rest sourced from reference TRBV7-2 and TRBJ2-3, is GAGVSQSPSNKVTEKGKDVELRCDPISGHTALYWYRQSLGQGLEFLIYFQGNSAPDKSGLPSDRFSAERTGGSVSTLTIQRTQQEDSAVYLCASRPGSTTVDTQYFGPGTRLTVL.

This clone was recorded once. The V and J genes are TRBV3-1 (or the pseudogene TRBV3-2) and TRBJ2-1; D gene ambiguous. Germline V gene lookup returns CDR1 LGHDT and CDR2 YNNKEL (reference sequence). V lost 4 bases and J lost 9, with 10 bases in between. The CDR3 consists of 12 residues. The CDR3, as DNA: TGTGCCAGCAGCCGTAGACTTAGTGAGCAGTTCTTC. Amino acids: CASSRRLSEQFF.

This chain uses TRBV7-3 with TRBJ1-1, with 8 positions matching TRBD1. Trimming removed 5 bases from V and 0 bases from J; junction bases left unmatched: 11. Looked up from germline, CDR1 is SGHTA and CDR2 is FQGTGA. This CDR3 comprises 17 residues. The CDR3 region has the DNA TGTGCCAGCAGCCCGAACCTCAGGGGGCCGTTGAACACTGAAGCTTTCTTT. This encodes CASSPNLRGPLNTEAFF.

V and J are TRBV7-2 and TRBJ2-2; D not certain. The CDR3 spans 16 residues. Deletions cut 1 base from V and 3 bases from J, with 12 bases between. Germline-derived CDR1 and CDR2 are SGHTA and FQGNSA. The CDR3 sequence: CASSLEHPPYTGELFF. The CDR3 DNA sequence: TGTGCCAGCAGCTTAGAACACCCTCCGTACACCGGGGAGCTGTTTTTT.

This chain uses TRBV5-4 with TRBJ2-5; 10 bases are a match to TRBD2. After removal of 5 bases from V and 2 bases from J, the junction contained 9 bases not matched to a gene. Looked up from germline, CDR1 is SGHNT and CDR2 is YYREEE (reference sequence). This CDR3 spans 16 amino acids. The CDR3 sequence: CASSSQRGGQQETQYF. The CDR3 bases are TGTGCCAGCAGTTCCCAGCGGGGGGGCCAACAAGAGACCCAGTACTTC.

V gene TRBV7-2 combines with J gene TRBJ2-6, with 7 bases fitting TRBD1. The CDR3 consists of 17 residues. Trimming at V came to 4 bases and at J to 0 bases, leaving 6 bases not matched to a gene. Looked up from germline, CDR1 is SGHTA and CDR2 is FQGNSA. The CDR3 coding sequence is TGTGCCAGCAGCTCTCAGGGGACAGTCTCTGGGGCCAACGTCCTGACTTTC. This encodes CASSSQGTVSGANVLTF.